This T cell receptor beta chain emerged from a study of blood T cells in healthy people across ages. The germline gives CDR1 DFQATT, CDR2 SNEGSKA (reference sequence). Trimming took off 3 bases at V and 8 bases at J, with 8 bases between the two ends. The CDR3 is 11 amino acids. Whole-study findings and limits: Roughly linear age-related decline in beta diversity appeared, significant by age approximately 41.

It was with a sample-barcoded 5' primer and a J-beta primer mix that a second PCR of roughly 7 to 11 cycles was run. TCRdb re-derived calls from the 5' RACE reads in MiXCR, one entry per CDR3 protein. Of hundreds of thousands of distinct CDR3 sequences listed, roughly 43% were seen once; the top ten hold around 30%. This clonotype has a handful of counts. Its antigen remains unidentified. This sequence was found in an elderly man in good health. The sample comprised blood. The chain is built from TRBV20-1 and TRBJ2-1; unclear D gene. In DNA, the CDR3 is TGCAGTGCTAGCTCACTGGATGAGCAGTTCTTC. This encodes CSASSLDEQFF.